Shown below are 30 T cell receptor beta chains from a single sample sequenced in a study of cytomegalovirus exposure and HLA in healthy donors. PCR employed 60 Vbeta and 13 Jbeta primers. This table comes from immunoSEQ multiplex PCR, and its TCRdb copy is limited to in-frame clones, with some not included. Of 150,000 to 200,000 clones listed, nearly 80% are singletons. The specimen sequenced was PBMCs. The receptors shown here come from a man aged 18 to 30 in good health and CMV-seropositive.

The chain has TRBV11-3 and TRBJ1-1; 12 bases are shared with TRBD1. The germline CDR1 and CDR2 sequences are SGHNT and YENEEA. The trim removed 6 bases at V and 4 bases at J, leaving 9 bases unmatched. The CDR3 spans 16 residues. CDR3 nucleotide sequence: TGTGCCAGCAGAGACGGGGACAGGGGGCTTGCCACTGAAGCTTTCTTT. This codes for CASRDGDRGLATEAFF.

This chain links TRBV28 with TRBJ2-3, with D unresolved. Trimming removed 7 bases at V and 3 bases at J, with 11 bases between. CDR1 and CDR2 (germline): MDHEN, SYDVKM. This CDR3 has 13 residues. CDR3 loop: CASTLTGTDTQYF. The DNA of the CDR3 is TGTGCCAGCACACTTACGGGTACAGATACGCAGTATTTT.

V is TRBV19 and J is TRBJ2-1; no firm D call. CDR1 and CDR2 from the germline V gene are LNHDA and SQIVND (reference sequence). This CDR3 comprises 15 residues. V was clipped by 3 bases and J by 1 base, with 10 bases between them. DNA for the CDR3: TGTGCCAGTAGTATTTATCAGTCATCCTACAATGAGCAGTTCTTC. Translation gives CASSIYQSSYNEQFF.

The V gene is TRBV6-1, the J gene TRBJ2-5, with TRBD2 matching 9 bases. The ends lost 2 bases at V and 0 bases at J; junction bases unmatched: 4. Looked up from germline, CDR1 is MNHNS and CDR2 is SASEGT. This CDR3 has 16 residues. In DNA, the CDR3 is TGTGCCAGCAGTGAAAGACTAGCGGTGTACCAAGAGACCCAGTACTTC. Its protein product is CASSERLAVYQETQYF.

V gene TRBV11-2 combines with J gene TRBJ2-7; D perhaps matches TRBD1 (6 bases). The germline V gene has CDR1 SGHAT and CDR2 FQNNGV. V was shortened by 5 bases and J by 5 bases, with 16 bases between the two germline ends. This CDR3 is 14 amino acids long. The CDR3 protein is CASSHTDSKNEQYF. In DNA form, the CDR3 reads TGTGCCAGCAGCCACACGGACAGCAAGAACGAGCAGTACTTC.

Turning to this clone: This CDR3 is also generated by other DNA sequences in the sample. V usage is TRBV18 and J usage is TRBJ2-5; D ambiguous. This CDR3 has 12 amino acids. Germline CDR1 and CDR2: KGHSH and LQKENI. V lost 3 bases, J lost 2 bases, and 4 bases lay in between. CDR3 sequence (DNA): TGTGCCAGCTCACCCCAACAAGAGACCCAGTACTTC. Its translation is CASSPQQETQYF.

CDR3 region: CASRGQGGLRTEAFF. Written as DNA, the CDR3 is TGTGCCAGCAGAGGACAGGGAGGGCTGAGGACTGAAGCTTTCTTT. This chain links TRBV6-1 with TRBJ1-1; 8 positions match TRBD1. CDR1 and CDR2 from the germline V gene are MNHNS and SASEGT. Losses at the gene ends were 6 bases for V and 5 bases for J; bases not matched to a gene: 11. This CDR3 comprises 15 residues.

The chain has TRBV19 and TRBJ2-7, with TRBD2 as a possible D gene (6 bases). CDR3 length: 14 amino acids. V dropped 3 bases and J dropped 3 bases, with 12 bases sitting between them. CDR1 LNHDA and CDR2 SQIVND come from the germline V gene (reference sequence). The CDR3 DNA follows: TGTGCCAGTAGTATCAGGCGGGGCAGCTACGAGCAGTACTTC. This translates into CASSIRRGSYEQYF.

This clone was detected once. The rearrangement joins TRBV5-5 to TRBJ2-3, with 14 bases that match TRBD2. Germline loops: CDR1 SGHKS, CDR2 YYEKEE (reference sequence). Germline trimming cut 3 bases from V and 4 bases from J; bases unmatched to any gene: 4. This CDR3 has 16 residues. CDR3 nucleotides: TGTGCCAGCAGCTCGGGACTAGCGGGAGAGGCAGATACGCAGTATTTT. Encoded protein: CASSSGLAGEADTQYF.

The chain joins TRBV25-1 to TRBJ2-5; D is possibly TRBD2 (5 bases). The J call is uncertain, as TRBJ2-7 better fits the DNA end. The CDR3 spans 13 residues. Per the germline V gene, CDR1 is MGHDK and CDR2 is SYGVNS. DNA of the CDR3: TGTGCCAGCAGTGAATGGGAGAATTACGAGCAGTACTTC. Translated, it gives CASSEWENYEQYF.

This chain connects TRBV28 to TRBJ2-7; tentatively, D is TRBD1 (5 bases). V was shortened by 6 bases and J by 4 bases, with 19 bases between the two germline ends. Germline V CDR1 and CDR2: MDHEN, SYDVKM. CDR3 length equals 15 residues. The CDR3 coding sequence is TGTGCCAGCAGCCTAAGGCTCGGACACCAATACGAGCAGTACTTC. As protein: CASSLRLGHQYEQYF.

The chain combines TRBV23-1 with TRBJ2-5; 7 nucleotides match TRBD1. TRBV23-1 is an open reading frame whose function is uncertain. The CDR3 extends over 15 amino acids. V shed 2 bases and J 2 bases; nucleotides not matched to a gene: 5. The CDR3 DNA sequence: TGCGCCAGCAGTCAACCGCGGACAGGACAAGAGACCCAGTACTTC. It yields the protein CASSQPRTGQETQYF.

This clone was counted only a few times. In nucleotides, the CDR3 is TGTGCCAGCAGCTTGGTCGGGACAGGAACAGATACGCAGTATTTT. It specifies CASSLVGTGTDTQYF. The chain couples TRBV7-2 to TRBJ2-3, with 8 bases matching TRBD1. Germline V gives CDR1 SGHTA, CDR2 FQGNSA. Trimming took 3 bases from V and 3 from J; bases not matched to a gene: 5. The CDR3 is 15 amino acids.

The CDR3 DNA follows: TGTGCCAGCAGCTTAGGTCGGGCGGGAAGGGATCCTGGAAACACCATATATTTT. This encodes CASSLGRAGRDPGNTIYF. The J gene is TRBJ1-3, the V gene TRBV7-9; D not resolved. Trimming took off 1 base at V and 2 bases at J, with 18 bases between the two ends. Germline lookup yields CDR1 SEHNR and CDR2 FQNEAQ (reference sequence). The CDR3 runs to 18 residues.

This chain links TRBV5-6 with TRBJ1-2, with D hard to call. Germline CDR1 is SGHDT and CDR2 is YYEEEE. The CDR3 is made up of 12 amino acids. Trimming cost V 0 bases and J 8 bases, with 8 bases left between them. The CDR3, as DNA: TGTGCCAGCAGCTTGGGTTTGCGGGGCTACACCTTC. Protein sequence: CASSLGLRGYTF. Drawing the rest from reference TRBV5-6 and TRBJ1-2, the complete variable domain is DAGVTQSPTHLIKTRGQQVTLRCSPKSGHDTVSWYQQALGQGPQFIFQYYEEEERQRGNFPDRFSGHQFPNYSSELNVNALLLGDSALYLCASSLGLRGYTFGSGTRLTVV.

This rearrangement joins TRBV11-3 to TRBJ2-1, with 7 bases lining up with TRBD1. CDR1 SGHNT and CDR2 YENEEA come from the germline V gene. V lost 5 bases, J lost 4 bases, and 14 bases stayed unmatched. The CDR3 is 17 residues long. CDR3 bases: TGTGCCAGCAGCCCGAGGGGGCAGCGAGGAGCTTACAATGAGCAGTTCTTC. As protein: CASSPRGQRGAYNEQFF.

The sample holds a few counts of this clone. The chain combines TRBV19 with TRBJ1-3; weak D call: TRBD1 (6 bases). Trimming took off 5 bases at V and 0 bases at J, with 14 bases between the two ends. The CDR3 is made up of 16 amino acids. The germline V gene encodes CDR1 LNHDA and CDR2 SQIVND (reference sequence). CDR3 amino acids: CASSAYRDYSGNTIYF. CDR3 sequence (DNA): TGTGCCAGTAGTGCCTACAGGGACTACTCTGGAAACACCATATATTTT.

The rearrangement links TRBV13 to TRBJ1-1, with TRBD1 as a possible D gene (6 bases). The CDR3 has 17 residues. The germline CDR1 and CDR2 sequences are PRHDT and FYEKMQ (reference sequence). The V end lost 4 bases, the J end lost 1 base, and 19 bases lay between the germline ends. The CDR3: CASSSPGMGHGNTEAFF. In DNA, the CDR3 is TGTGCCAGCAGCTCCCCTGGTATGGGACATGGGAACACTGAAGCTTTCTTT.

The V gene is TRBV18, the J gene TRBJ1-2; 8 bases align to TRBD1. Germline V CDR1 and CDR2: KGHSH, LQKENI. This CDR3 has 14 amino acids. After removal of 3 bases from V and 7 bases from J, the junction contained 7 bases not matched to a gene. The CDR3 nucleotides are TGTGCCAGCTCACCCCAGGGGACAGGTCGTGGCTACACCTTC. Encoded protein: CASSPQGTGRGYTF.

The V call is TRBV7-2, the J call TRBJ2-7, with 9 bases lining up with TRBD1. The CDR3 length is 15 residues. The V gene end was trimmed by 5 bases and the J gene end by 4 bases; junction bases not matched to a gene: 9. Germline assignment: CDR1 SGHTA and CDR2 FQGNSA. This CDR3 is CASSLSGTGQYEQYF. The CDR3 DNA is TGTGCCAGCAGCCTTTCCGGGACAGGGCAGTACGAGCAGTACTTC.

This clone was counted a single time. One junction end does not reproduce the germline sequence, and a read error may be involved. This CDR3 reads CASSSFAAGANGLTF. The CDR3 DNA is TGTGCCAGCAGCTCATTCGCGGCTGGGGCCAACGGCCTGACTTTC. This chain joins TRBV7-9 and TRBJ2-6; D is perhaps TRBD1 (5 bases). The CDR3 consists of 15 residues. The germline V gene encodes CDR1 SEHNR and CDR2 FQNEAQ (reference sequence). The entire variable domain, with the rest obtained from reference TRBV7-9 and TRBJ2-6, is as follows: DTGVSQNPRHKITKRGQNVTFRCDPISEHNRLYWYRQTLGQGPEFLTYFQNEAQLEKSRLLSDRFSAERPKGSFSTLEIQRTEQGDSAMYLCASSSFAAGANGLTFGAGSRLTVL.

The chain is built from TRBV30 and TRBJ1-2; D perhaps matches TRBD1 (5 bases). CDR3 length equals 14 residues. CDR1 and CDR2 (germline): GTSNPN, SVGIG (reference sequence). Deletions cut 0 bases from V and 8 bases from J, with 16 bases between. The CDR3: CAWSVLPDGGGYTF. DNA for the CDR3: TGTGCCTGGAGTGTTCTCCCGGACGGGGGGGGCTACACCTTC.

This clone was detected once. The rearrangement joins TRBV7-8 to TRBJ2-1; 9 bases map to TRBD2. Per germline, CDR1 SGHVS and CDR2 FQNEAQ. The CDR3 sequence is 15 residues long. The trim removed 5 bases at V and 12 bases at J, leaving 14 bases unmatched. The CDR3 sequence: CASSGGSGRPRRQFF. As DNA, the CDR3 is TGTGCCAGCAGCGGGGGTAGCGGGAGACCAAGGAGGCAGTTCTTC.

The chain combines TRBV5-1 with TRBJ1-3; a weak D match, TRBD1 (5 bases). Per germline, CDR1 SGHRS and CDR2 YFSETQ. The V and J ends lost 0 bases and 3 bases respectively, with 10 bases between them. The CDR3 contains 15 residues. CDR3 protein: CASSLVAGHGNTIYF. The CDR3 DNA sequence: TGCGCCAGCAGCTTGGTTGCGGGGCATGGAAACACCATATATTTT.

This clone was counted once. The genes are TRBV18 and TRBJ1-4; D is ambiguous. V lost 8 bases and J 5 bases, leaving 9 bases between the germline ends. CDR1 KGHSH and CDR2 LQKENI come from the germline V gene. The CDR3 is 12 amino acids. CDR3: CASRRRNEKLFF. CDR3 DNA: TGTGCCAGCCGTCGCAGAAATGAAAAACTGTTTTTT.

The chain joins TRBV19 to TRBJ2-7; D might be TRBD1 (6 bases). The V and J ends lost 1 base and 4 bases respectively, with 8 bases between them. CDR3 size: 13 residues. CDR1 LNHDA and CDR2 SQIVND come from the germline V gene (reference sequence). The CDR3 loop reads CASSIGTDYEQYF. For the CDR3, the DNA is TGTGCCAGTAGTATAGGGACAGATTACGAGCAGTACTTC.

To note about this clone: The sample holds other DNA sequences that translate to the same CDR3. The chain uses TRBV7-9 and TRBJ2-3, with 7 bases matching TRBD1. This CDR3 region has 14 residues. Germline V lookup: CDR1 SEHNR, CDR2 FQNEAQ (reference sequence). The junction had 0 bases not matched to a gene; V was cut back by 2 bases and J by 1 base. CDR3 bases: TGTGCCAGCAGCTTAACAGGGGGCACAGATACGCAGTATTTT. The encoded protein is CASSLTGGTDTQYF.

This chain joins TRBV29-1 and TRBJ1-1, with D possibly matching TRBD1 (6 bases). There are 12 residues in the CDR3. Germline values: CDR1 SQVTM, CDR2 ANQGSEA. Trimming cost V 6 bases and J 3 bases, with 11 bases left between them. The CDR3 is CSVLDRDTEAFF. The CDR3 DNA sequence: TGCAGCGTCCTGGACAGAGACACTGAAGCTTTCTTT.

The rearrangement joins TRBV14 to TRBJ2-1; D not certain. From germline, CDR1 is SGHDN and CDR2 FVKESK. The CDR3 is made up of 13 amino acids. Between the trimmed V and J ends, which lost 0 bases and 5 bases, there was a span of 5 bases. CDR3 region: CASSQEAHNEQFF. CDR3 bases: TGTGCCAGCAGCCAAGAGGCACACAATGAGCAGTTCTTC. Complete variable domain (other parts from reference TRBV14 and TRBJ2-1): EAGVTQFPSHSVIEKGQTVTLRCDPISGHDNLYWYRRVMGKEIKFLLHFVKESKQDESGMPNNRFLAERTGGTYSTLKVQPAELEDSGVYFCASSQEAHNEQFFGPGTRLTVL.

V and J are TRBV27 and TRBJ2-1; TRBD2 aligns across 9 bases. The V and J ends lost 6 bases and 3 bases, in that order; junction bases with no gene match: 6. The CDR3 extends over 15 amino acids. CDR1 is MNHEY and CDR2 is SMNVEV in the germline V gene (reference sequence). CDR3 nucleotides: TGTGCCAGCAGGACGCGACTAGCGGACTACAATGAGCAGTTCTTC. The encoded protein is CASRTRLADYNEQFF.